This note documents a single T cell receptor beta chain sequence. This record comes from a study of T cell responses to AZD1222 COVID-19 vaccine. The table came from immunoSEQ multiplex PCR; TCRdb's copy has only in-frame clones and leaves some out. The sample carries 100,000 to 150,000 clones, about nine tenths recorded once. The germline gives CDR1 LNHDA, CDR2 SQIVND (reference sequence). V shed 6 bases, J shed 4 bases, and the junction held 5 bases outside the gene matches. CDR3 size: 13 residues. The clonotype comes from an adult in good health. The sequencing here drew on peripheral blood, taken on day 0 of AZD1222 vaccination. The chain has TRBV19 and TRBJ1-2, with 7 bases fitting TRBD1. The CDR3 loop is CASRTGRGYGYTF. In DNA, the CDR3 is TGTGCCAGTAGGACAGGGCGTGGCTATGGCTACACCTTC.